This entry lists 21 T cell receptor beta chains sequenced from one sample in a study of CD8+CD57+ T cells in acquired aplastic anemia. Patients who underwent sequencing had shown CD8+CD57+ cell expansion by flow cytometry. The template used for profiling TCR beta VDJ and CDR3 was genomic DNA. TCRdb fed the reads into MiXCR, producing one record per CDR3 protein. The sample consists of approximately 220,000 distinct CDR3 sequences, around 43% of them appearing once. Sequenced sample: sorted CD4+, CD8+, or CD8+CD57+ T cells (not recorded which) from PBMCs. These receptors all stem from a human donor with aplastic anemia.

This sequence joins TRBV2 and TRBJ2-7; TRBD2 might be the D (6 bases). Trimming took 7 bases from V and 0 from J, leaving 10 bases between them. This CDR3 has 13 residues. The V gene's germline CDR1 is SNHLY and CDR2 FYNNEI. Here the CDR3 reads CASNRGSSYEQYF. The CDR3 DNA follows: TGTGCCAGCAATCGGGGGAGCTCCTACGAGCAGTACTTC.

This clonotype was counted ten times or more. The chain joins TRBV7-9 to TRBJ2-7, with D perhaps assigned TRBD1 or TRBD2 (5 bases each). CDR1 and CDR2 from the germline V gene are SEHNR and FQNEAQ (reference sequence). Trimming took off 0 bases at V and 6 bases at J, with 12 bases between the two ends. The CDR3 runs 14 residues. CDR3 amino acids: CASSLARDGGEQYF. The CDR3 DNA follows: TGTGCCAGCAGCTTAGCCCGGGATGGGGGCGAGCAGTACTTC.

The chain joins TRBV7-3 to TRBJ1-6; perhaps TRBD1 as D (6 bases). V lost 3 bases and J lost 2, with 8 bases in between. The CDR3 totals 15 residues. The germline V gene has CDR1 SGHTA and CDR2 FQGTGA. The CDR3 DNA reads TGTGCCAGCAGCTTTGGGGACACCTATAATTCACCCCTCCACTTT. Protein product: CASSFGDTYNSPLHF.

This clonotype came up many times. CDR3 amino acids: CASSPGVSESSYNEQFF. Written as DNA, the CDR3 is TGCGCCAGCAGCCCCGGCGTGTCAGAAAGCTCCTACAATGAGCAGTTCTTC. V gene TRBV5-1 combines with J gene TRBJ2-1; D unresolved. The CDR3 length is 17 residues. Trimming stripped 4 bases from V and 0 bases from J, with 17 bases between. Germline CDR1 reads SGHRS; CDR2 reads YFSETQ.

Many counts were recorded for this clonotype. V is TRBV19 and J is TRBJ2-1; possible D gene TRBD1, 6 bases. Germline-derived CDR1 and CDR2 are LNHDA and SQIVND (reference sequence). The V gene lost 7 bases and the J gene lost 0 bases, with 13 bases spanning the gap. CDR3 length: 15 amino acids. In DNA form, the CDR3 reads TGTGCCAGTACCGAGAGGGGGAGCTCCTACAATGAGCAGTTCTTC. Its protein is CASTERGSSYNEQFF.

This clonotype was seen once. The V gene is TRBV7-8, the J gene TRBJ2-3; weak D call: TRBD2 (7 bases). The CDR3 loop spans 14 amino acids. Germline V gives CDR1 SGHVS, CDR2 FQNEAQ. V lost 5 bases, J lost 6 bases, and 15 bases lay in between. The CDR3 DNA sequence: TGTGCCAGCAGCCCGGGGAGGGGGGCGGATACGCAGTATTTT. Its translation is CASSPGRGADTQYF.

This clonotype has more than one count but fewer than ten. This chain uses TRBV4-3 with TRBJ1-3; D not certain. The CDR3 extends over 15 amino acids. Trimming removed 0 bases at V and 0 bases at J, with 6 bases between. Germline V CDR1 and CDR2: LGHNA, YSLEER. The CDR3 DNA is TGCGCCAGCAGCCAAGATGTACCCTCTGGAAACACCATATATTTT. This codes for CASSQDVPSGNTIYF.

This clonotype is a singleton in its sample. This chain links TRBV15 with TRBJ2-7, with a weak D call TRBD1 (6 bases). Germline V lookup: CDR1 LNHNV, CDR2 YYDKDF (reference sequence). The CDR3 runs 14 residues. Deletions cut 0 bases from V and 7 bases from J, with 13 bases between. CDR3 sequence: CATSRDHSQGEQYF. CDR3 nucleotide sequence: TGTGCCACCAGCAGAGATCACAGCCAGGGGGAGCAGTACTTC.

V and J are TRBV15 and TRBJ2-7, with D possibly TRBD2 on 6 matching bases. Looked up from germline, CDR1 is LNHNV and CDR2 is YYDKDF (reference sequence). The ends were cut back, 11 bases at V and 1 base at J, with 21 bases in the middle. This CDR3 comprises 15 residues. In DNA, the CDR3 is TGTGCCTCTCTGCGGGGTCACCCAGGTTCCTACGAGCAGTACTTC. Amino acid sequence: CASLRGHPGSYEQYF.

This clonotype showed up many times. The chain joins TRBV7-9 to TRBJ1-1; no firm D call. This CDR3 comprises 13 residues. Germline CDR1 is SEHNR and CDR2 is FQNEAQ (reference sequence). CDR3 in amino acids: CVSRDSVNTEAFF. The CDR3 DNA follows: TGTGTATCCCGGGATTCAGTGAACACTGAAGCTTTCTTT.

Points on this clonotype: One base away lies a much larger clone, so this may be a sequencing read error. The chain recombines TRBV20-1 with TRBJ2-7; 10 bases agree with TRBD2. In germline, CDR1 is DFQATT, CDR2 SNEGSKA (reference sequence). The length of the CDR3 is 16 residues. In DNA form, the CDR3 reads TGCAGTGCTAGAGATTTCACTAGCGGGGTGTCCTACGGGCAGTACTTC. It yields the protein CSARDFTSGVSYGQYF.

The table lists this clonotype with many counts. The rearrangement uses TRBV2 and TRBJ2-7; D is undetermined. The CDR3 loop spans 11 amino acids. Trimming removed 6 bases from V and 5 bases from J, with 8 bases in between. Germline CDR1 and CDR2: SNHLY and FYNNEI. CDR3 sequence: CASRAVDEQYF. The CDR3 DNA sequence: TGTGCCAGCAGGGCAGTGGACGAGCAGTACTTC.

The J gene is TRBJ1-2, the V gene TRBV2; D unclear. The length of the CDR3 is 12 residues. In germline, CDR1 is SNHLY, CDR2 FYNNEI. Between the trimmed V and J ends, which lost 6 bases and 7 bases, there was a span of 12 bases. CDR3 DNA sequence: TGTGCCAGCAGAGCCTTTCGGGTTGGCTACACCTTC. This codes for CASRAFRVGYTF.

The rearrangement joins TRBV24-1 to TRBJ1-1; TRBD1 matches 12 bases. CDR3 length: 16 residues. V gave up 5 bases and J gave up 2 bases; unmatched junction bases: 5. The V gene's germline CDR1 is KGHDR and CDR2 SFDVKD. DNA of the CDR3: TGTGCCACCAGTGTAGGGACAGGGGGCCCTAACACTGAAGCTTTCTTT. Residues: CATSVGTGGPNTEAFF.

This clonotype occurred a few times. The V call is TRBV30, the J call TRBJ2-2; tentative D call: TRBD2 (6 bases). This CDR3 contains 14 residues. Trimming cost V 0 bases and J 7 bases, with 12 bases left between them. The germline CDR1 and CDR2 sequences are GTSNPN and SVGIG (reference sequence). This CDR3 reads CAWSVVQGGGELFF. CDR3 bases: TGTGCCTGGAGTGTAGTCCAGGGAGGCGGGGAGCTGTTTTTT.

This clonotype was counted a single time. The chain combines TRBV5-1 with TRBJ1-2; no clear D. Germline assignment: CDR1 SGHRS and CDR2 YFSETQ. The CDR3 has 13 amino acids. Trimming stripped 1 base from V and 6 bases from J, with 10 bases between. CDR3 sequence reads: CASSLLSVHGYTF. The CDR3 DNA is TGCGCCAGCAGCTTGCTCTCGGTCCATGGCTACACCTTC.

V and J are TRBV7-2 and TRBJ1-4, with D perhaps TRBD1 (5 bases). Looked up from germline, CDR1 is SGHTA and CDR2 is FQGNSA. With 3 bases removed from V and 8 bases from J, the gap between germline ends came to 10 bases. The CDR3 has 13 residues. The CDR3 is CASSFGGNEKLFF. The CDR3 DNA reads TGTGCCAGCAGCTTCGGGGGTAACGAAAAACTGTTTTTT.

There are a few counts of this clonotype. The chain links TRBV29-1 to TRBJ2-3; D gene ambiguous. This CDR3 contains 15 residues. Per germline, CDR1 SQVTM and CDR2 ANQGSEA. Between the trimmed V and J ends, which lost 3 bases and 4 bases, there was a span of 17 bases. The CDR3 DNA is TGCAGCGTTGATAGGTTGGCGACGATAGCAGATACGCAGTATTTT. It yields the protein CSVDRLATIADTQYF.

As for this clonotype: Given the absence of the conserved phenylalanine or tryptophan at the CDR3 end, a read error is likely. Because the CDR3's place on the DNA is in doubt, the DNA is left out and the CDR3 is given as listed by TCRdb. The chain links TRBV7-9 to TRBJ2-5. Germline lookup yields CDR1 SEHNR and CDR2 FQNEAQ (reference sequence). With termini counted, the CDR3 has 8 amino acids. This chain's CDR3 is CASSLVPV.

This clonotype came up many times. The gene calls are TRBV12-3 or TRBV12-4 and TRBJ1-1; possible D gene TRBD1, 5 bases. Trimming took 5 bases from V and 1 from J, leaving 14 bases between them. This CDR3 has 15 residues. The CDR3 bases are TGTGCCAGCAGTGCCCCGGGGAGGGGGAACACTGAAGCTTTCTTT. Translating it yields CASSAPGRGNTEAFF.

Concerning this clonotype itself: One end of the junction varies from germline; a read error may be responsible. V usage is TRBV29-1 and J usage is TRBJ1-1, with D possibly matching TRBD1 (5 bases). The germline gives CDR1 SQVTM, CDR2 ANQGSEA. CDR3 length equals 12 residues. The CDR3 DNA is TGTAGCGCTATGACAGAGAACACTGGAGCTTTCTTT. Protein: CSAMTENTGAFF.